The 15 T cell receptor beta chains reported below all come from one sample, sequenced in a study of vaccination and CD4 T cells after COVID-19. No cognate antigen is known for these TCRs. Cultured CD4+ T-cell DNA underwent Oncomine TCR Beta short-read sequencing. In TCRdb, the PCR reads were re-called with MiXCR into one record per CDR3 protein. The sample records 20,000 to 25,000 distinct CDR3 sequences, less than 60% being singletons. As for treatment: roughly 10-day PBMC culture with coronavirus spike peptide pools or control peptides (ViraFEST assay). Input material: CD4+ T cells from blood, cultured in vitro. These receptor sequences come from a human donor who had recovered from COVID-19.

This clonotype occurred a few times. The rearrangement joins TRBV15 to TRBJ2-7; 9 bases fit TRBD2. Germline-derived CDR1 and CDR2 are LNHNV and YYDKDF (reference sequence). The CDR3 runs to 17 residues. V shed 5 bases and J 0 bases; nucleotides not matched to a gene: 11. Written as DNA, the CDR3 is TGTGCCACCAGCTATACTGGAGCTAGCGGGATCTCCTACGAGCAGTACTTC. The encoded protein is CATSYTGASGISYEQYF. Full variable domain (missing parts from reference TRBV15 and TRBJ2-7): DAMVIQNPRYQVTQFGKPVTLSCSQTLNHNVMYWYQQKSSQAPKLLFHYYDKDFNNEADTPDNFQSRRPNTSFCFLDIRSPGLGDTAMYLCATSYTGASGISYEQYFGPGTRLTVT.

The V and J genes are TRBV20-1 and TRBJ2-7; maybe TRBD1 (5 bases). The ends were cut back, 0 bases at V and 9 bases at J, with 12 bases in the middle. CDR3 length: 12 residues. Per germline, CDR1 DFQATT and CDR2 SNEGSKA (reference sequence). The CDR3 DNA is TGCAGTGCTAGAGATCAAGGGGCACGGCAGTACTTC. This translates into CSARDQGARQYF.

This clonotype was seen just once. The genes are TRBV7-9 and TRBJ1-5, with D possibly matching TRBD1 (6 bases). The V end was cut by 3 bases, the J end by 11 bases, with 11 bases between. CDR1 and CDR2 (germline): SEHNR, FQNEAQ (reference sequence). This CDR3 region has 12 residues. The CDR3 bases are TGTGCCAGCAGCTTGGGGGCGGGTACCCAGCATTTT. This encodes CASSLGAGTQHF.

This chain uses TRBV5-1 with TRBJ2-3, with D possibly TRBD1 on 6 matching bases. Trimming took 4 bases from V and 0 from J, leaving 9 bases between them. CDR3 size: 14 residues. CDR1 SGHRS and CDR2 YFSETQ come from the germline V gene. The CDR3 DNA reads TGCGCCAGCAGCCTACAGGGAAGCACAGATACGCAGTATTTT. It codes for CASSLQGSTDTQYF.

The chain uses TRBV6-5 and TRBJ2-1; 8 bases line up with TRBD1. The CDR3 extends over 15 amino acids. Per the germline V gene, CDR1 is MNHEY and CDR2 is SVGAGI. V was clipped by 2 bases and J by 5 bases; unmatched bases: 5. The CDR3 bases are TGTGCCAGCAGTTACCAGGACAGGGAGGACAATGAGCAGTTCTTC. Translation gives CASSYQDREDNEQFF.

This chain joins TRBV24-1 and TRBJ2-2; tentative D call: TRBD1 (6 bases). Trimming took 6 bases from V and 3 from J, leaving 10 bases between them. The CDR3 loop spans 14 amino acids. Germline assignment: CDR1 KGHDR and CDR2 SFDVKD. CDR3 protein: CATSPGADTGELFF. CDR3 DNA: TGTGCCACCAGTCCAGGGGCGGACACCGGGGAGCTGTTTTTT.

The V and J genes are TRBV6-1 and TRBJ1-5; possible D gene TRBD1, 5 bases. V gave up 2 bases and J gave up 5 bases, with 7 bases separating them. The CDR3 runs to 13 residues. In germline, CDR1 is MNHNS, CDR2 SASEGT. The CDR3 nucleotides read TGTGCCAGCAGTGAAAGGGGAGATCAGCCCCAGCATTTT. Encoded protein: CASSERGDQPQHF.

Concerning this clonotype itself: The junction differs from germline at one of its ends, possibly a read error. DNA of the CDR3: TGTGCCAGCAGCTTAGAGTCTAGAGCAGATATGCAGTATTTT. Encoded protein: CASSLESRADMQYF. V and J are TRBV7-2 and TRBJ2-3; D is ambiguous. Germline V gene lookup returns CDR1 SGHTA and CDR2 FQGNSA. The CDR3 has 14 amino acids.

The rearrangement joins TRBV20-1 to TRBJ1-2; unclear D gene. Per the germline V gene, CDR1 is DFQATT and CDR2 is SNEGSKA (reference sequence). The CDR3 loop spans 14 amino acids. Trimming cost V 0 bases and J 6 bases, with 14 bases left between them. The CDR3 DNA reads as TGCAGTGCTAGAGATTCCCCAGGCGAGGATGGCTACACCTTC. Protein product: CSARDSPGEDGYTF.

This chain uses TRBV2 with TRBJ2-5; no firm D call. The CDR3 loop spans 14 amino acids. The ends were cut back, 0 bases at V and 5 bases at J, with 10 bases in the middle. CDR1 SNHLY and CDR2 FYNNEI come from the germline V gene. As DNA, the CDR3 is TGTGCCAGCAGTGAAGCGTGGCAGGTGGAGACCCAGTACTTC. Translated, it gives CASSEAWQVETQYF.

The genes are TRBV20-1 and TRBJ2-1, with 10 bases lining up with TRBD2. Germline-derived CDR1 and CDR2 are DFQATT and SNEGSKA (reference sequence). The CDR3 totals 15 residues. Losses at the gene ends were 5 bases for V and 9 bases for J; bases not matched to a gene: 13. The CDR3 reads CSASAGTSVFREQFF. The CDR3 DNA is TGCAGTGCTTCCGCCGGGACTAGCGTATTTCGTGAGCAGTTCTTC.

The V gene is TRBV6-5, the J gene TRBJ1-1; D possibly corresponds to TRBD1 (5 bases). V gave up 2 bases and J gave up 1 base, with 8 bases separating them. The CDR3 spans 14 residues. CDR1 is MNHEY, CDR2 SVGAGI, per germline. The CDR3 reads CASSYRTQNTEAFF. The CDR3 DNA reads TGTGCCAGCAGTTACCGGACACAGAACACTGAAGCTTTCTTT.

There are a few counts of this clonotype. The CDR3 region has the DNA TGTGCCAGTACAGGGACCCTCGGGAGTACTGAAGCTTTCTTT. It encodes CASTGTLGSTEAFF. The chain is built from TRBV19 and TRBJ1-1, with D perhaps TRBD1 (5 bases). Trimming stripped 7 bases from V and 5 bases from J, with 17 bases between. This CDR3 spans 14 amino acids. Germline CDR1 is LNHDA and CDR2 is SQIVND (reference sequence).

This chain joins TRBV6-2 or TRBV6-3 and TRBJ2-3; TRBD2 aligns across 11 bases. Germline trimming cut 0 bases from V and 2 bases from J; bases unmatched to any gene: 7. Germline V lookup: CDR1 MNHEY, CDR2 SVGEGT. The CDR3 spans 18 residues. The CDR3 DNA follows: TGTGCCAGCAGTTACTCGAGCGTACTAGCGGGAGACACAGATACGCAGTATTTT. Encoded protein: CASSYSSVLAGDTDTQYF.

This clonotype was seen a few times. The rearrangement uses TRBV28 and TRBJ1-2, with D uncertain. The CDR3 has 13 residues. Germline CDR1 reads MDHEN; CDR2 reads SYDVKM. V gave up 4 bases and J gave up 5 bases, with 11 bases separating them. The CDR3 DNA is TGTGCCAGCAGTTGGGAGGCGTTTTATGGCTACACCTTC. As protein: CASSWEAFYGYTF.